The clone carrying this T cell receptor (beta chain) was picked up many times. The sample comes from a study of CD8 T cells in ankylosing spondylitis. V lost 5 bases to trimming and J lost 4 bases; unmatched junction nucleotides: 14. Per germline, CDR1 SGHRS and CDR2 YFSETQ. This CDR3 is built from 17 residues. Via MiXCR, TCRdb re-called the 5' RACE reads, giving one row per CDR3 protein. The sample includes roughly 69,000 distinct CDR3 sequences, roughly 5.2% of them seen just once. The V call is TRBV5-1, the J call TRBJ2-3; 9 positions match TRBD2. The TCR originated in a male donor with ankylosing spondylitis or in good health (not recorded which). Sequencing used blood, either unsorted or a sorted T cell fraction (not recorded which). The CDR3 sequence is CASSKIAGAPWSDTQYF. The CDR3 DNA reads TGCGCCAGCAGTAAAATAGCGGGGGCTCCTTGGTCAGATACGCAGTATTTT.